Presented here are 3 T cell receptor beta chains from one specimen sequenced in a study of Tregs in tolerant kidney transplant recipients (dated by TCRdb to between 2018 and 2021). No antigens are known for them. Preparation of the library involved the immunoSEQ multiplex PCR assay. This immuneACCESS table, as held by TCRdb, lists in-frame sequences with V and J called but not all clones. Of the missing ones, under half trace to an unresolved V gene in checked studies; the others have no known cause. The sample yields about 1,500 clones; more than 75% were counted once. Over 4% of the sample comes from the top ten. Sequenced input: CD4+ T cells from blood cultured with allogeneic cells. These receptors were collected from a human donor in good health.

The gene calls are TRBV19 and TRBJ2-6, with 7 bases matching TRBD1. This CDR3 contains 15 residues. V was clipped by 4 bases and J by 4 bases; unmatched bases: 4. Germline CDR1 and CDR2: LNHDA and SQIVND (reference sequence). CDR3 sequence (DNA): TGTGCCAGTAGTAGGGACAGATCCGGGGCCAACGTCCTGACTTTC. Translation gives CASSRDRSGANVLTF.

This chain uses TRBV6-6 with TRBJ1-1, with TRBD1 matching over 8 bases. This CDR3 spans 14 amino acids. The germline V gene has CDR1 MNHNY and CDR2 SVGAGI (reference sequence). The J segment lost 4 bases and the V segment lost 4 bases, leaving 5 bases of the junction unmatched. CDR3 residues: CASSSTTGGTEAFF. The DNA of the CDR3 is TGTGCCAGCAGTTCGACTACAGGGGGCACTGAAGCTTTCTTT.

The J gene is TRBJ2-7, the V gene TRBV27; a weak D match, TRBD2 (6 bases). Germline loops: CDR1 MNHEY, CDR2 SMNVEV (reference sequence). The CDR3 covers 17 residues. V lost 9 bases to trimming and J lost 2 bases, with 26 bases between them. DNA for the CDR3: TGTGCCAGAAATCGTCCGCGGGGCAAACGAAAGACCTACGAGCAGTACTTC. Its translation is CARNRPRGKRKTYEQYF.